The 22 T cell receptor beta chains listed next were all sequenced from one sample in a study of blood T cells in healthy people across ages. Through a sample-barcoded 5' primer and a J-beta primer mix, a second PCR was run for about 6 to 11 cycles. MiXCR, run by TCRdb on the 5' RACE reads, gives a single entry per CDR3 protein. The sample includes about 590,000 distinct CDR3 sequences, under 30% of them seen just once. Source material: blood. The receptors come from a woman aged 80 or over in good health.

Comment on this clonotype: A much larger clone lies one base from this, so it may be a read error. This sequence joins TRBV20-1 and TRBJ2-1, with D uncertain. The V end was cut by 1 base, the J end by 0 bases, with 10 bases between. From germline, CDR1 is DFQATT and CDR2 SNEGSKA (reference sequence). The CDR3 length is 15 residues. CDR3 nucleotide sequence: TGCAGTGCTAGAGGTGACACGAGCTCCTACAATGAGCAGTTCTTC. Translated: CSARGDTSSYNEQFF.

This clonotype has at least ten counts. The V call is TRBV7-6, the J call TRBJ2-1; D not certain. Germline CDR1 SGHVS, CDR2 FNYEAQ. The CDR3 covers 15 residues. V shed 2 bases and J shed 8 bases, with 16 bases lying between them. The CDR3 loop reads CASSLQPRALDEQFF. The CDR3 region has the DNA TGTGCCAGCAGCTTACAACCTAGGGCCCTAGATGAGCAGTTCTTC.

This clonotype occurred many times. The rearrangement uses TRBV6-1 and TRBJ2-7; TRBD1 might be the D (5 bases). The V end lost 7 bases, the J end lost 2 bases, and 15 bases lay between the germline ends. The CDR3 contains 14 residues. Germline V gene lookup returns CDR1 MNHNS and CDR2 SASEGT. CDR3 DNA sequence: TGTGCCAGCATCGCAGCTGGGGCCCCCTACGAGCAGTACTTC. Its translation is CASIAAGAPYEQYF.

This clonotype was seen a handful of times. The junction differs from germline at one of its ends, possibly a read error. This chain uses TRBV3-1 with TRBJ1-4; weak D call: TRBD1 (5 bases). The germline CDR1 and CDR2 sequences are LGHDT and YNNKEL (reference sequence). This CDR3 region has 15 residues. CDR3 sequence (DNA): TGTGCCAGCAGCCAAGATTGGGGGTTTAATGAAAAGCTGTTTTTT. Its translation: CASSQDWGFNEKLFF.

This clonotype has at least ten counts. V gene TRBV7-9 combines with J gene TRBJ2-2; D call uncertain. V shed 6 bases and J shed 1 base, with 0 bases lying between them. Germline V gene sequence: CDR1 SEHNR, CDR2 FQNEAQ (reference sequence). The CDR3 is 11 residues long. The CDR3: CASRNTGELFF. In DNA, the CDR3 is TGTGCCAGCAGGAACACCGGGGAGCTGTTTTTT.

This clonotype was seen ten or more times. CDR3: CASSYSKHGETQYF. CDR3 bases: TGTGCCAGCAGTTACTCTAAACATGGGGAGACCCAGTACTTC. The rearrangement joins TRBV6-6 to TRBJ2-5; D is unclear. The germline CDR1 and CDR2 sequences are MNHNY and SVGAGI (reference sequence). The CDR3 is made up of 14 amino acids. Trimming stripped 0 bases from V and 5 bases from J, with 10 bases between.

This clonotype has ten or more counts. The chain links TRBV20-1 to TRBJ2-7, with 13 bases lining up with TRBD2. The CDR3 runs 15 residues. Germline-derived CDR1 and CDR2 are DFQATT and SNEGSKA (reference sequence). With V trimmed by 0 bases and J by 7 bases, 6 bases remained unmatched. Here the CDR3 DNA reads TGCAGTGCTAGAGATGGGACTAGCGGGGCACTGGAGCAGTACTTC. Protein product: CSARDGTSGALEQYF.

This clonotype was recorded at least ten times. J is TRBJ2-5 and V is TRBV2, with D hard to call. CDR1 SNHLY and CDR2 FYNNEI come from the germline V gene. Trimming cost V 0 bases and J 0 bases, with 11 bases left between them. There are 16 residues in the CDR3. The CDR3 loop reads CASSEALPGYQETQYF. As DNA, the CDR3 is TGTGCCAGCAGTGAAGCGCTTCCCGGCTACCAAGAGACCCAGTACTTC.

The chain carries TRBV14 and TRBJ2-1; 9 nucleotides align to TRBD2. The CDR3 is made up of 16 amino acids. Per the germline V gene, CDR1 is SGHDN and CDR2 is FVKESK. With 0 bases clipped from V and 10 bases from J, the junction kept 10 bases outside the gene matches. The CDR3 DNA reads TGTGCCAGCAGCCAAGATTGGGGGCTAGCGGGGAACGAGCAGTTCTTC. Translation gives CASSQDWGLAGNEQFF.

The rearrangement joins TRBV27 to TRBJ2-3; D not resolved. Trimming pared 1 base from V and 5 bases from J, leaving 22 bases between. This CDR3 is built from 18 residues. Germline CDR1 reads MNHEY; CDR2 reads SMNVEV (reference sequence). This CDR3 reads CASSLFPPRHNFRDTQYF. The CDR3 region has the DNA TGTGCCAGCAGTTTATTTCCACCCAGACACAACTTTCGAGATACGCAGTATTTT.

This clonotype was counted between two and nine times. A single base separates this from a much larger clone, so it may be a read error. The chain carries TRBV7-2 and TRBJ1-2; a weak D match, TRBD1 (6 bases). The germline CDR1 and CDR2 sequences are SGHTA and FQGNSA. Deletions cut 4 bases from V and 8 bases from J, with 14 bases between. The CDR3 is 13 residues long. CDR3 sequence reads: CASSSGSRGGYTF. The CDR3 bases are TGTGCCAGCAGCTCGGGCTCTAGGGGGGGCTACACCTTC.

This clonotype was observed many times. The gene calls are TRBV20-1 and TRBJ2-7, with TRBD2 identical over 12 bases. CDR1 is DFQATT and CDR2 is SNEGSKA in the germline V gene (reference sequence). The CDR3 consists of 14 residues. J was trimmed by 7 bases and V by 3 bases; bases with no gene match: 7. The CDR3 loop is CSASGLAGSREQYF. DNA for the CDR3: TGCAGTGCTAGTGGACTAGCGGGGTCTCGAGAGCAGTACTTC.

The V call is TRBV6-2 or TRBV6-3, the J call TRBJ2-5; TRBD2 matches at 15 bases. V shed 0 bases and J 11 bases; nucleotides not matched to a gene: 19. Germline lookup yields CDR1 MNHEY and CDR2 SVGEGT. The CDR3 has 20 residues. In DNA form, the CDR3 reads TGTGCCAGCAGTTACTCGGTCAGCAGGGGGACTAGCGGGGGGCCGGGTGAGCAGTACTTC. Amino acid sequence: CASSYSVSRGTSGGPGEQYF.

The CDR3 loop reads CASSPRSGTDAEYF. CDR3 nucleotide sequence: TGTGCCAGCAGTCCCCGTTCGGGAACAGATGCGGAGTATTTT. The chain uses TRBV12-3 or TRBV12-4 and TRBJ2-3; D might be TRBD2 (5 bases). Trimming removed 5 bases from V and 13 bases from J, with 22 bases in between. The length of the CDR3 is 14 residues.

Ten or more counts support this clonotype. The chain joins TRBV21-1 to TRBJ1-2; TRBD1 is taken as the D call from the table, unchecked against the DNA. TRBV21-1 is given as a pseudogene. CDR3 size: 15 residues. As DNA, the CDR3 is TGTGCCAGCAGCAACCTCGGGGGCGTAAGCTATGGCTACACCTTC. It codes for CASSNLGGVSYGYTF.

The chain joins TRBV25-1 to TRBJ1-4; D remains unclear. The V gene lost 7 bases and the J gene lost 6 bases, with 12 bases spanning the gap. The CDR3 is 13 residues long. Germline CDR1 and CDR2: MGHDK and SYGVNS. The CDR3 loop is CASTGKRHEKLFF. The CDR3 nucleotides read TGTGCCAGCACCGGGAAACGGCATGAAAAACTGTTTTTT.

This clonotype was found a few times. The chain couples TRBV6-1 to TRBJ2-6; D is unresolved. The germline V gene has CDR1 MNHNS and CDR2 SASEGT. V lost 3 bases and J 0 bases, leaving 9 bases between the germline ends. The CDR3 is 16 amino acids. The CDR3 nucleotides read TGTGCCAGCAGTGATGGACGTCTCTCTGGGGCCAACGTCCTGACTTTC. Translating gives CASSDGRLSGANVLTF.

This clonotype was seen more than once but under ten times. The rearrangement uses TRBV19 and TRBJ2-1; 15 bases fit TRBD2. Germline V gene data show CDR1 as LNHDA and CDR2 as SQIVND (reference sequence). V dropped 6 bases and J dropped 5; count of bases not matched to a gene: 11. This CDR3 contains 18 residues. CDR3 bases: TGTGCCAGTAGCTCGGGACTAGCGGGGGGCGAAATCAACAATGAGCAGTTCTTC. Translation gives CASSSGLAGGEINNEQFF.

Concerning this clonotype itself: A read error may be the cause here, since a much bigger clone is one base away. The chain recombines TRBV7-3 with TRBJ2-5, with a weak D call TRBD2 (6 bases). The CDR3 totals 15 residues. V lost 5 bases to trimming and J lost 11 bases, with 24 bases between them. Germline values: CDR1 SGHTA, CDR2 FQGTGA. The CDR3 here is CASSAARGSYNEQYF. CDR3 bases: TGTGCCAGCAGCGCCGCTCGGGGGAGTTATAATGAGCAGTACTTC. The whole variable domain, remainder taken from reference TRBV7-3 and TRBJ2-5, is GAGVSQTPSNKVTEKGKYVELRCDPISGHTALYWYRQSLGQGPEFLIYFQGTGAADDSGLPNDRFFAVRPEGSVSTLKIQRTERGDSAVYLCASSAARGSYNEQYFGPGTRLLVL.

At least ten counts were recorded for this clonotype. J is TRBJ1-1 and V is TRBV6-6; TRBD1 agrees at 7 bases. Per germline, CDR1 MNHNY and CDR2 SVGAGI (reference sequence). The CDR3 is made up of 15 amino acids. Germline trimming cut 6 bases from V and 0 bases from J; bases unmatched to any gene: 7. CDR3 in amino acids: CASSPGQRMNTEAFF. The DNA for the CDR3 is TGTGCCAGCAGCCCGGGACAGAGAATGAACACTGAAGCTTTCTTT.

As concerns this clonotype: A clone one base away is much larger, so this may be a read error. V is TRBV29-1 and J is TRBJ1-1, with TRBD1 as a possible D gene (5 bases). The V end lost 4 bases, the J end lost 6 bases, and 15 bases lay between the germline ends. The CDR3 runs to 13 residues. Germline values: CDR1 SQVTM, CDR2 ANQGSEA. The CDR3 is CSVGASGLSEAFF. The DNA of the CDR3 is TGCAGCGTTGGCGCCTCGGGGCTCTCTGAAGCTTTCTTT.

This sequence joins TRBV5-1 and TRBJ2-7; no firm D call. Germline V CDR1 and CDR2: SGHRS, YFSETQ. The CDR3 length is 14 residues. V dropped 0 bases and J dropped 3 bases, with 10 bases sitting between them. The CDR3 loop is CASSLGAPVYEQYF. DNA of the CDR3: TGCGCCAGCAGCTTGGGGGCACCTGTCTACGAGCAGTACTTC.